Shown below are 25 T cell receptor beta chains from a single sample sequenced in a study of T cells after yellow fever vaccination. TCRdb independently ran MiXCR on the 5' RACE reads; one entry per CDR3 protein. The data show 310,000 or so distinct CDR3 sequences, approximately 3.8% seen once. The sample was PBMCs, taken on the day of the yellow fever booster vaccination. The source of these receptors is a man aged 18 to 30 who received the YFV17D yellow fever vaccine.

This clonotype was seen a handful of times. The V call is TRBV12-3 or TRBV12-4, the J call TRBJ2-3, with a possible D match to TRBD2 (7 bases). V was shortened by 5 bases and J by 4 bases, with 16 bases between the two germline ends. The CDR3 loop spans 15 amino acids. The CDR3 here is CASSVPGGQADTQYF. Written as DNA, the CDR3 is TGTGCCAGCAGTGTCCCGGGGGGCCAAGCAGATACGCAGTATTTT.

This clonotype was picked up a small number of times. The CDR3 DNA reads TGCAGTGCCCGGCAGGGGGGCTACGAGCAGTACTTC. Its protein product is CSARQGGYEQYF. The chain couples TRBV20-1 to TRBJ2-7; TRBD1 might be the D (7 bases). CDR1 and CDR2 (germline): DFQATT, SNEGSKA (reference sequence). The V and J ends lost 6 bases and 3 bases respectively, with 12 bases between them. The length of the CDR3 is 12 residues.

V is TRBV29-1 and J is TRBJ1-1; D call uncertain. V was pared by 7 bases and J by 0 bases, with 12 bases between. Germline-derived CDR1 and CDR2 are SQVTM and ANQGSEA. The CDR3 has 13 amino acids. The CDR3, as DNA: TGCAGCGGATTGGGCCACCTGAACACTGAAGCTTTCTTT. Its protein is CSGLGHLNTEAFF.

The table lists this clonotype with many counts. This chain uses TRBV11-2 with TRBJ2-4, with D perhaps being TRBD1 or TRBD2 (5 bases each). Trimming cost V 4 bases and J 4 bases, with 8 bases left between them. Germline V CDR1 and CDR2: SGHAT, FQNNGV. This CDR3 region has 13 residues. CDR3 DNA: TGTGCCAGCAGCTCGGGGCCTAAAAACATTCAGTACTTC. Protein sequence: CASSSGPKNIQYF.

This clonotype has ten or more counts. The genes are TRBV15 and TRBJ2-3; perhaps TRBD2 as D (6 bases). The CDR3 runs to 16 residues. Germline V gene lookup returns CDR1 LNHNV and CDR2 YYDKDF (reference sequence). With 4 bases removed from V and 2 bases from J, the gap between germline ends came to 16 bases. CDR3 sequence reads: CATSNRKLAPTDTQYF. The CDR3 nucleotides read TGTGCCACCAGCAACCGCAAACTAGCTCCCACAGATACGCAGTATTTT. Using reference TRBV15 and TRBJ2-3 for the parts outside the CDR3, the full variable domain is DAMVIQNPRYQVTQFGKPVTLSCSQTLNHNVMYWYQQKSSQAPKLLFHYYDKDFNNEADTPDNFQSRRPNTSFCFLDIRSPGLGDTAMYLCATSNRKLAPTDTQYFGPGTRLTVL.

This clonotype was counted ten times or more. The chain joins TRBV11-2 to TRBJ1-5, with 7 positions matching TRBD1. The CDR3 spans 15 residues. Trimming at V came to 6 bases and at J to 5 bases, leaving 10 bases not matched to a gene. The germline CDR1 and CDR2 sequences are SGHAT and FQNNGV. CDR3 in amino acids: CASSSRGGQHQPQHF. The CDR3, as DNA: TGTGCCAGCAGTTCCCGGGGGGGACAGCATCAGCCCCAGCATTTT. Full variable domain (rest looked up from reference TRBV11-2 and TRBJ1-5): EAGVAQSPRYKIIEKRQSVAFWCNPISGHATLYWYQQILGQGPKLLIQFQNNGVVDDSQLPKDRFSAERLKGVDSTLKIQPAKLEDSAVYLCASSSRGGQHQPQHFGDGTRLSIL.

The chain couples TRBV9 to TRBJ2-7; 7 bases agree with TRBD2. From germline, CDR1 is SGDLS and CDR2 YYNGEE. J gave up 2 bases and V 1 base, and 6 bases lay outside the gene matches. There are 15 residues in the CDR3. The CDR3 nucleotides read TGTGCCAGCAGCGTATTCTCTAGCGGAACCTACGAGCAGTACTTC. Protein: CASSVFSSGTYEQYF.

The V call is TRBV11-1, the J call TRBJ1-1; TRBD1 aligns across 8 bases. V lost 4 bases to trimming and J lost 3 bases; unmatched junction nucleotides: 7. Germline CDR1 is SGHAT and CDR2 is FQDESV (reference sequence). The CDR3 sequence is 15 residues long. The CDR3: CASSSTQGAYTEAFF. The CDR3 region has the DNA TGTGCCAGCAGCTCTACTCAGGGGGCGTACACTGAAGCTTTCTTT.

In this sample, this clonotype turned up many times. The gene calls are TRBV6-4 and TRBJ2-7, with 10 bases identical to TRBD2. Losses at the gene ends were 0 bases for V and 5 bases for J; bases not matched to a gene: 13. The germline CDR1 and CDR2 sequences are MRHNA and SNTAGT. The CDR3 is 18 residues long. Written as DNA, the CDR3 is TGTGCCAGCAGTGACTCGACGGCTAGCGGGGGCCTTAAGCACGAGCAGTACGTC. It codes for CASSDSTASGGLKHEQYV.

This clonotype has a count of ten or more. The chain is built from TRBV7-6 and TRBJ2-7; 7 bases are a match to TRBD1. The germline V gene has CDR1 SGHVS and CDR2 FNYEAQ. This CDR3 has 15 residues. V lost 1 base to trimming and J lost 1 base; unmatched junction nucleotides: 4. CDR3: CASSLEGTESYEQYF. The CDR3 DNA follows: TGTGCCAGCAGCTTAGAAGGGACAGAGTCCTACGAGCAGTACTTC.

This CDR3 is CAWSVRDNEQFF. DNA for the CDR3: TGTGCCTGGAGTGTAAGGGACAATGAGCAGTTCTTC. The chain is built from TRBV30 and TRBJ2-1, with unresolved D. The CDR3 consists of 12 residues. Germline V lookup: CDR1 GTSNPN, CDR2 SVGIG (reference sequence). The ends were cut back, 0 bases at V and 5 bases at J, with 5 bases in the middle.

This clonotype was seen a few times. The chain has TRBV7-2 and TRBJ2-6; TRBD2 is a possible D gene (5 bases). There are 13 residues in the CDR3. V lost 11 bases to trimming and J lost 1 base, with 9 bases between them. Per germline, CDR1 SGHTA and CDR2 FQGNSA. The CDR3 here is CALGESGANVLTF. The CDR3 nucleotides are TGTGCCCTCGGGGAATCTGGGGCCAACGTCCTGACTTTC.

The V and J genes are TRBV6-6 and TRBJ2-2; the D gene is possibly TRBD1 (5 bases). This CDR3 comprises 16 residues. Deletions cut 6 bases from V and 7 bases from J, with 21 bases between. CDR1 MNHNY and CDR2 SVGAGI come from the germline V gene (reference sequence). As DNA, the CDR3 is TGTGCCAGCAGGGCAGGGTTGTTAAGTGTTGGCGGGGAGCTGTTTTTT. Translated: CASRAGLLSVGGELFF.

The chain couples TRBV6-5 to TRBJ1-2, with TRBD1 matching over 7 bases. J gave up 4 bases and V 6 bases, and 11 bases lay outside the gene matches. The CDR3 extends over 15 amino acids. Germline V gives CDR1 MNHEY, CDR2 SVGAGI. The CDR3 DNA reads as TGTGCCAGCAGCACCGGGACAGAAACAATCTATGGCTACACCTTC. Residues: CASSTGTETIYGYTF.

Ten or more counts support this clonotype. V usage is TRBV5-1 and J usage is TRBJ2-2; no definite D call. V was clipped by 5 bases and J by 2 bases, with 7 bases between them. CDR3 length: 13 residues. The germline CDR1 and CDR2 sequences are SGHRS and YFSETQ. The CDR3, as DNA: TGCGCCAGCAGTCCGGGTAACACCGGGGAGCTGTTTTTT. It encodes CASSPGNTGELFF.

V gene TRBV5-1 combines with J gene TRBJ1-4, with 8 positions matching TRBD1. The CDR3 length is 15 residues. From germline, CDR1 is SGHRS and CDR2 YFSETQ. The J segment lost 6 bases and the V segment lost 5 bases, leaving 9 bases of the junction unmatched. The CDR3 nucleotides are TGCGCCAGCAGTTATTCAGGGGGCGTCGATGAAAAACTGTTTTTT. Translated: CASSYSGGVDEKLFF.

This clonotype was found many times. The V call is TRBV20-1, the J call TRBJ1-6; D gene uncertain. The CDR3 is made up of 14 amino acids. Trimming took off 3 bases at V and 9 bases at J, with 15 bases between the two ends. CDR1 and CDR2 from the germline V gene are DFQATT and SNEGSKA (reference sequence). This CDR3 reads CSARNLAAVSPLHF. In DNA form, the CDR3 reads TGCAGTGCTAGGAATCTCGCGGCCGTTTCACCCCTCCACTTT.

This rearrangement joins TRBV24-1 to TRBJ1-1; tentative D call: TRBD1 (6 bases). Per germline, CDR1 KGHDR and CDR2 SFDVKD. This CDR3 is built from 11 residues. V shed 9 bases and J shed 4 bases, with 8 bases lying between them. The CDR3 coding sequence is TGTGCCACCCGAGGGGGCACTGAAGCTTTCTTT. It specifies CATRGGTEAFF.

This clonotype was recorded many times. V and J are TRBV15 and TRBJ2-7; D uncertain. In germline, CDR1 is LNHNV, CDR2 YYDKDF (reference sequence). V lost 1 base and J lost 4, with 8 bases in between. The CDR3 totals 13 residues. CDR3 bases: TGTGCCACCAGCAGAGCGCGGCTGTACGAGCAGTACTTC. It translates to CATSRARLYEQYF.

The genes are TRBV6-5 and TRBJ1-4, with 9 nucleotides matching TRBD1. The CDR3 runs 13 residues. Germline CDR1 is MNHEY and CDR2 is SVGAGI. The V gene end was trimmed by 10 bases and the J gene end by 6 bases; junction bases not matched to a gene: 6. The CDR3 here is CATLDRGYEKLFF. CDR3 coding DNA: TGTGCCACCCTGGACAGGGGTTATGAAAAACTGTTTTTT.

CDR3 sequence reads: CASSLGRPFQETQYF. CDR3 DNA: TGTGCCAGCAGCCTAGGAAGGCCTTTCCAAGAGACCCAGTACTTC. V gene TRBV9 combines with J gene TRBJ2-5; no clear D. The length of the CDR3 is 15 residues. Germline V gene lookup returns CDR1 SGDLS and CDR2 YYNGEE. V gave up 4 bases and J gave up 1 base, with 14 bases separating them.

This clonotype occurred many times. CDR3 DNA sequence: TGTGCCAGCAGACCAAGGCGGCGGTCACCTAGCACAGATACGCAGTATTTT. Its translation: CASRPRRRSPSTDTQYF. V usage is TRBV12-3 or TRBV12-4 and J usage is TRBJ2-3; D gene uncertain. The length of the CDR3 is 17 residues. V gave up 6 bases and J gave up 0 bases, with 19 bases separating them.

There are many counts of this clonotype. The rearrangement uses TRBV5-1 and TRBJ1-2; D is perhaps TRBD1 (5 bases). Germline CDR1 and CDR2: SGHRS and YFSETQ. The CDR3 is made up of 14 amino acids. The V end lost 4 bases, the J end lost 2 bases, and 12 bases lay between the germline ends. DNA for the CDR3: TGCGCCAGCAGCAGCCGGGACGGGAACTATGGCTACACCTTC. Protein: CASSSRDGNYGYTF. Supplemented by reference TRBV5-1 and TRBJ1-2, the full variable domain reads KAGVTQTPRYLIKTRGQQVTLSCSPISGHRSVSWYQQTPGQGLQFLFEYFSETQRNKGNFPGRFSGRQFSNSRSEMNVSTLELGDSALYLCASSSRDGNYGYTFGSGTRLTVV.

This clonotype was recorded at least ten times. This rearrangement joins TRBV19 to TRBJ2-7, with 11 bases identical to TRBD1. The CDR3 is 15 residues long. The germline V gene encodes CDR1 LNHDA and CDR2 SQIVND (reference sequence). After removal of 10 bases from V and 3 bases from J, the junction contained 11 bases not matched to a gene. CDR3 residues: CATRSGTGGDYEQYV. CDR3 DNA: TGTGCCACCCGTTCGGGGACAGGGGGGGACTACGAGCAGTACGTC.

The sample holds many counts of this clonotype. The chain employs TRBV7-2 and TRBJ2-3; weak D call: TRBD1 (6 bases). CDR3 length: 15 residues. Trimming took off 5 bases at V and 4 bases at J, with 16 bases between the two ends. Per the germline V gene, CDR1 is SGHTA and CDR2 is FQGNSA. CDR3 sequence: CASSQDSHRADTQYF. DNA of the CDR3: TGTGCCAGCAGCCAGGACAGCCATCGAGCAGATACGCAGTATTTT. The variable domain in full, with the rest retrieved from reference TRBV7-2 and TRBJ2-3, is GAGVSQSPSNKVTEKGKDVELRCDPISGHTALYWYRQSLGQGLEFLIYFQGNSAPDKSGLPSDRFSAERTGGSVSTLTIQRTQQEDSAVYLCASSQDSHRADTQYFGPGTRLTVL.